A single sample gave rise to the 31 T cell receptor beta chains below, sequenced in a study of blood T cell repertoires in COVID-19. Measured with immunoSEQ multiplex PCR; TCRdb has only the in-frame clones, and not every one. The sample holds roughly 230,000 clones; about 87% are singletons and the top ten take under 2%. Input material: peripheral blood. Source of these receptors: a man aged 70-80 years with acute or convalescent COVID-19.

The chain is built from TRBV4-1 and TRBJ1-1; D gene ambiguous. The CDR3 loop spans 13 amino acids. V lost 1 base, J lost 3 bases, and 6 bases lay in between. CDR1 is MGHRA and CDR2 is YSYEKL in the germline V gene. Here the CDR3 DNA reads TGCGCCAGCAGCCAAGTGAGAGACACTGAAGCTTTCTTT. Its protein is CASSQVRDTEAFF.

For the CDR3, the DNA is TGTGCCATCAGTGCCACCCACGGGATGTACGAGCAGTACTTC. Amino acids: CAISATHGMYEQYF. V is TRBV10-3 and J is TRBJ2-7; maybe TRBD2 (5 bases). V was shortened by 4 bases and J by 4 bases, with 14 bases between the two germline ends. The germline CDR1 and CDR2 sequences are ENHRY and SYGVKD. This CDR3 has 14 amino acids.

The V gene is TRBV5-1, the J gene TRBJ2-7; 7 positions match TRBD2. CDR1 is SGHRS, CDR2 YFSETQ, per germline. The CDR3 is made up of 15 amino acids. V gave up 4 bases and J gave up 2 bases; unmatched junction bases: 9. This CDR3 reads CASSLTLGLAYEQYF. The DNA of the CDR3 is TGCGCCAGCAGCCTGACCCTAGGACTAGCCTACGAGCAGTACTTC.

The V and J genes are TRBV7-6 and TRBJ2-7; 10 nucleotides line up with TRBD2. The CDR3 has 14 residues. Germline V gene data show CDR1 as SGHVS and CDR2 as FNYEAQ. V was pared by 2 bases and J by 5 bases, with 3 bases of the junction left unmatched. CDR3 bases: TGTGCCAGCAGCTTATCCGGGACTAGCGACGAGCAGTACTTC. Translated: CASSLSGTSDEQYF.

The chain couples TRBV19 to TRBJ2-1, with TRBD2 identical over 8 bases. The junction had 7 bases not matched to a gene; V was cut back by 7 bases and J by 8 bases. CDR1 and CDR2 from the germline V gene are LNHDA and SQIVND (reference sequence). The CDR3 has 13 residues. The CDR3 spells CASKGTSSDEQFF. The CDR3 DNA sequence: TGTGCCAGTAAAGGGACTAGTAGCGATGAGCAGTTCTTC.

V is TRBV7-8 and J is TRBJ2-1, with 8 bases that match TRBD2. Germline assignment: CDR1 SGHVS and CDR2 FQNEAQ. Losses at the gene ends were 2 bases for V and 10 bases for J; bases not matched to a gene: 10. The CDR3 runs 15 residues. This CDR3 reads CASSLRNRGGREQFF. The DNA of the CDR3 is TGTGCCAGCAGCTTACGGAACCGGGGGGGGCGGGAGCAGTTCTTC. The whole variable domain, remainder taken from reference TRBV7-8 and TRBJ2-1, is GAGVSQSPRYKVAKRGQDVALRCDPISGHVSLFWYQQALGQGPEFLTYFQNEAQLDKSGLPSDRFFAERPEGSVSTLKIQRTQQEDSAVYLCASSLRNRGGREQFFGPGTRLTVL.

The chain carries TRBV28 and TRBJ2-7, with TRBD1 matching 11 bases. Germline assignment: CDR1 MDHEN and CDR2 SYDVKM. This CDR3 comprises 17 residues. With 9 bases clipped from V and 1 base from J, the junction kept 14 bases outside the gene matches. In nucleotides, the CDR3 is TGTGCCAGTCGCCTGGGGACAGGGGGTAAAAAATCCTACGAGCAGTACTTC. It codes for CASRLGTGGKKSYEQYF. The complete variable domain, with remaining parts taken from reference TRBV28 and TRBJ2-7, reads DVKVTQSSRYLVKRTGEKVFLECVQDMDHENMFWYRQDPGLGLRLIYFSYDVKMKEKGDIPEGYSVSREKKERFSLILESASTNQTSMYLCASRLGTGGKKSYEQYFGPGTRLTVT.

V is TRBV28 and J is TRBJ1-5; D is perhaps TRBD1 (5 bases). Germline CDR1 reads MDHEN; CDR2 reads SYDVKM. The CDR3 is 16 residues long. V was shortened by 8 bases and J by 0 bases, with 17 bases between the two germline ends. DNA for the CDR3: TGTGCCAGCCTGATGGGGGGGGAAAATAGCAATCAGCCCCAGCATTTT. Protein sequence: CASLMGGENSNQPQHF.

The chain is built from TRBV11-1 and TRBJ2-2, with D possibly matching TRBD1 (5 bases). Per the germline V gene, CDR1 is SGHAT and CDR2 is FQDESV (reference sequence). The CDR3 totals 13 residues. Trimming shortened V by 5 bases and J by 5 bases, and 9 bases separated the two germline ends. In DNA, the CDR3 is TGTGCCAGCAGCATCAGGGTAACCGGGGAGCTGTTTTTT. Translated: CASSIRVTGELFF.

This clone was counted between two and nine times. The V call is TRBV6-6, the J call TRBJ2-3; D remains ambiguous. The germline V and J ends were trimmed by 5 bases and 0 bases, with 18 bases remaining between them. The CDR3 totals 17 residues. The V gene's germline CDR1 is MNHNY and CDR2 SVGAGI (reference sequence). The CDR3 sequence: CASSPPAGGGSTDTQYF. The CDR3 DNA reads TGTGCCAGCAGTCCCCCTGCTGGCGGTGGTAGCACAGATACGCAGTATTTT.

The genes are TRBV5-5 and TRBJ2-3, with 8 bases matching TRBD2. V lost 2 bases to trimming and J lost 4 bases; unmatched junction nucleotides: 3. Germline V gene data show CDR1 as SGHKS and CDR2 as YYEKEE (reference sequence). There are 14 residues in the CDR3. In nucleotides, the CDR3 is TGTGCCAGCAGCTTCGGGACTAGGGCAGATACGCAGTATTTT. Residues: CASSFGTRADTQYF.

This chain joins TRBV3-1 (or the pseudogene TRBV3-2) and TRBJ1-5, with a tentative D call TRBD1 (6 bases). The CDR3 runs to 19 residues. CDR1 LGHDT and CDR2 YNNKEL come from the germline V gene (reference sequence). The germline V and J ends were trimmed by 0 bases and 1 base, with 19 bases remaining between them. The CDR3 loop reads CASSQDQAGEGKSNQPQHF. The CDR3 region has the DNA TGTGCCAGCAGCCAAGATCAGGCAGGGGAGGGTAAGAGCAATCAGCCCCAGCATTTT.

The gene calls are TRBV28 and TRBJ2-1; 9 bases map to TRBD2. Unmatched junction bases numbered 22, after V lost 6 bases and J lost 7 bases. The CDR3 contains 19 residues. CDR1 is MDHEN, CDR2 SYDVKM, per germline. Here the CDR3 reads CASRTPGGGRARRGNEQFF. The CDR3 DNA reads TGTGCCAGCAGAACCCCGGGGGGCGGGAGGGCCAGAAGGGGTAATGAGCAGTTCTTC.

This chain links TRBV6-4 with TRBJ2-2; 8 bases agree with TRBD2. The CDR3 covers 15 residues. J lost 5 bases, V lost 5 bases, and 7 bases had no gene match. Per the germline V gene, CDR1 is MRHNA and CDR2 is SNTAGT. This CDR3 is CASSKETSVTGELFF. DNA of the CDR3: TGTGCCAGCAGTAAAGAGACTAGCGTTACCGGGGAGCTGTTTTTT.

CDR3 DNA: TGTGCCAGCAGCTCCCGGGACAGGGGGCGATTTAATGAAGCTTTCTTT. Translated: CASSSRDRGRFNEAFF. The rearrangement links TRBV11-1 to TRBJ1-1, with 12 bases matching TRBD1. V was clipped by 4 bases and J by 7 bases; unmatched bases: 10. From germline, CDR1 is SGHAT and CDR2 FQDESV (reference sequence). The CDR3 sequence is 16 residues long.

This chain links TRBV4-1 with TRBJ2-1, with 11 bases aligning to TRBD2. Germline CDR1 and CDR2: MGHRA and YSYEKL. The CDR3 sequence is 16 residues long. V lost 0 bases and J lost 7; bases outside the gene matches: 5. The CDR3 nucleotides read TGCGCCAGCAGCCAAGAACTAGCGGGAGTAGGGAATGAGCAGTTCTTC. Encoded protein: CASSQELAGVGNEQFF.

The chain recombines TRBV5-4 with TRBJ2-7, with 11 bases identical to TRBD2. CDR1 is SGHNT and CDR2 is YYREEE in the germline V gene (reference sequence). CDR3 length: 18 residues. Trimming removed 3 bases from V and 2 bases from J; junction bases left unmatched: 13. The CDR3 sequence is CASSSGPTSGTTTYEQYF. The CDR3 region has the DNA TGTGCCAGCAGCTCCGGTCCGACTAGCGGGACAACTACCTACGAGCAGTACTTC.

This chain uses TRBV24-1 with TRBJ2-7; 9 bases line up with TRBD1. Germline-derived CDR1 and CDR2 are KGHDR and SFDVKD. CDR3 length: 14 residues. The V segment lost 5 bases and the J segment 5 bases; nucleotides outside the gene matches: 6. CDR3 DNA sequence: TGTGCCACCAGTGGGACAGGGGTATTCCACGAGCAGTACTTC. This codes for CATSGTGVFHEQYF.

V gene TRBV6-5 combines with J gene TRBJ1-1; D is ambiguous. V was pared by 6 bases and J by 2 bases, with 16 bases between. CDR1 is MNHEY and CDR2 is SVGAGI in the germline V gene. This CDR3 is built from 15 residues. In DNA, the CDR3 is TGTGCCAGCAGAAAACACAGCTCCCTAAACACTGAAGCTTTCTTT. This encodes CASRKHSSLNTEAFF.

V and J are TRBV30 and TRBJ2-1; D is possibly TRBD2 (6 bases). Trimming shortened V by 0 bases and J by 3 bases, and 12 bases separated the two germline ends. CDR1 is GTSNPN, CDR2 SVGIG, per germline (reference sequence). The CDR3 is 15 amino acids. This chain's CDR3 is CAWSVRRGGYNEQFF. The CDR3 region has the DNA TGTGCCTGGAGTGTACGAAGGGGAGGCTACAATGAGCAGTTCTTC.

The CDR3 region has the DNA TGTGCCAGCAGCCTCCAAGGACAGGGTTTGACTGAAGCTTTCTTT. Its translation is CASSLQGQGLTEAFF. This chain connects TRBV7-8 to TRBJ1-1, with 8 positions matching TRBD1. The CDR3 covers 15 residues. Trimming cost V 5 bases and J 5 bases; bases outside gene matches: 10. CDR1 SGHVS and CDR2 FQNEAQ come from the germline V gene. Using reference TRBV7-8 and TRBJ1-1 for the parts outside the CDR3, the full variable domain is GAGVSQSPRYKVAKRGQDVALRCDPISGHVSLFWYQQALGQGPEFLTYFQNEAQLDKSGLPSDRFFAERPEGSVSTLKIQRTQQEDSAVYLCASSLQGQGLTEAFFGQGTRLTVV.

As DNA, the CDR3 is TGTGCCATCAGTGACGGGGCAGATACGCAGTATTTT. This codes for CAISDGADTQYF. V is TRBV10-3 and J is TRBJ2-3, with D possibly being TRBD2 (5 bases). The CDR3 extends over 12 amino acids. Germline V CDR1 and CDR2: ENHRY, SYGVKD. V was cut by 3 bases and J by 4 bases, with 5 bases left in between.

This clone was seen only once. This chain links TRBV19 with TRBJ1-5; D not resolved. Trimming shortened V by 9 bases and J by 7 bases, and 10 bases separated the two germline ends. CDR3 length: 11 amino acids. Germline V CDR1 and CDR2: LNHDA, SQIVND (reference sequence). CDR3 coding DNA: TGTGCCAGCCCATCGGGGCAGCCCCAGCATTTT. Its protein product is CASPSGQPQHF.

The CDR3 sequence: CAWSTRGAVPYEQYF. The CDR3 DNA reads as TGTGCCTGGAGTACCCGGGGAGCCGTCCCCTACGAGCAGTACTTC. The chain joins TRBV30 to TRBJ2-7; D might be TRBD2 (5 bases). Germline-derived CDR1 and CDR2 are GTSNPN and SVGIG (reference sequence). Trimming cost V 2 bases and J 2 bases, with 16 bases left between them. The CDR3 contains 15 residues.

V is TRBV10-3 and J is TRBJ2-1; 12 bases are a match to TRBD2. V was pared by 6 bases and J by 4 bases, with 1 base of the junction left unmatched. Germline CDR1 reads ENHRY; CDR2 reads SYGVKD. This CDR3 has 14 amino acids. The CDR3 loop reads CAIRGLAGYNEQFF. The CDR3 nucleotides read TGTGCCATCAGGGGACTAGCGGGTTACAATGAGCAGTTCTTC.

The CDR3 region has the DNA TGTGCCACCAGCAGAGCCGGGGAAAATCAGCCCCAGCATTTT. Translating it yields CATSRAGENQPQHF. The chain links TRBV15 to TRBJ1-5, with D uncertain. The V gene's germline CDR1 is LNHNV and CDR2 YYDKDF (reference sequence). This CDR3 comprises 14 residues. V gave up 1 base and J gave up 4 bases, with 8 bases separating them. The full variable domain, with the rest looked up from reference TRBV15 and TRBJ1-5, is DAMVIQNPRYQVTQFGKPVTLSCSQTLNHNVMYWYQQKSSQAPKLLFHYYDKDFNNEADTPDNFQSRRPNTSFCFLDIRSPGLGDTAMYLCATSRAGENQPQHFGDGTRLSIL.

The chain is built from TRBV6-6 and TRBJ1-6; the match to TRBD1 covers 7 bases. Per the germline V gene, CDR1 is MNHNY and CDR2 is SVGAGI (reference sequence). With 0 bases clipped from V and 7 bases from J, the junction kept 3 bases outside the gene matches. CDR3 length: 15 amino acids. The CDR3 spells CASSYSRTGNSPLHF. CDR3 bases: TGTGCCAGCAGTTACTCCAGGACAGGAAATTCACCCCTCCACTTT.

The CDR3 region has the DNA TGTGCCGGCCGGACAGGGCTGAGCAATCAGCCCCAGCATTTT. This codes for CAGRTGLSNQPQHF. The chain is built from TRBV10-3 and TRBJ1-5; 8 bases align to TRBD1. The germline gives CDR1 ENHRY, CDR2 SYGVKD. V trimming: 11 bases; J trimming: 1 base; junction bases outside the gene matches: 7. This CDR3 is 14 amino acids long.

The rearrangement joins TRBV5-1 to TRBJ2-5; no firm D call. In germline, CDR1 is SGHRS, CDR2 YFSETQ. The length of the CDR3 is 13 residues. Trimming removed 0 bases at V and 5 bases at J, with 8 bases between. CDR3 nucleotides: TGCGCCAGCAGCTTGGTTAGCTGGGAGACCCAGTACTTC. Encoded protein: CASSLVSWETQYF.

This clone was seen once. The V call is TRBV25-1, the J call TRBJ1-1; 10 positions agree with TRBD1. CDR3 length: 16 residues. Trimming removed 4 bases from V and 0 bases from J; junction bases left unmatched: 5. The germline gives CDR1 MGHDK, CDR2 SYGVNS. The CDR3 is CASSATTGGMNTEAFF. Here the CDR3 DNA reads TGTGCCAGCAGTGCCACGACAGGGGGCATGAACACTGAAGCTTTCTTT.

The V call is TRBV7-3, the J call TRBJ2-1; TRBD2 agrees at 11 bases. Germline V CDR1 and CDR2: SGHTA, FQGTGA. With 1 base clipped from V and 3 bases from J, the junction kept 5 bases outside the gene matches. The length of the CDR3 is 17 residues. The DNA of the CDR3 is TGTGCCAGCAGCTTAAGAGGCGGGACTAGCGGCTACAATGAGCAGTTCTTC. As protein: CASSLRGGTSGYNEQFF.